The entry that follows covers one T cell receptor (beta chain) sequence. Its antigen is as yet unknown. Blood was sampled at baseline, cycle 4 day 1, and cycle 7 day 1. The sample belongs to a study of OX40 agonist ivuxolimab in advanced cancers. Turning to the study itself: Two cutaneous melanoma patients and one hepatocellular carcinoma patient, three in all, had partial responses.

The CDR3 runs to 16 residues. Germline V gene sequence: CDR1 LGHNT, CDR2 FRNRAP. Unmatched junction bases numbered 5, after V lost 6 bases and J lost 0 bases. Method: immunoSEQ multiplex PCR; TCRdb's copy keeps in-frame clones and lacks some. The table has 65,000 to 90,000 clones, roughly 85% seen once; the top ten hold 0.5% to 0.6%. Study-wide findings and caveats: By week 6 at 0.1 to 3.0 mg/kg, blood CD4+ and CD8+ T cells had expanded clonally.

J is TRBJ2-5 and V is TRBV12-5, with TRBD2 matching 12 bases. The source material was CD4+ or CD8+ T cells sorted from blood, sampled in a trial of the OX40 agonist ivuxolimab. This sequence was found in an adult with an advanced solid tumor such as melanoma, head and neck, liver or kidney cancer. CDR3 nucleotides: TGTGCTAGTGGCGCGGGGACTAGCGGGTACCAAGAGACCCAGTACTTC. Translation: CASGAGTSGYQETQYF.